This is a list of T cell receptor beta chains from one sample in a study of T-cell memory formation after mild COVID-19. Via MiXCR, TCRdb re-called the 5' RACE reads, giving one row per CDR3 protein. The table includes tens of thousands of distinct CDR3 sequences, approximately 16% detected once. Material: PBMCs or a T cell subset sorted from them (not recorded which). The receptors here all came from an adult who had mild COVID-19 (a few samples of this study predate the infection). Cell type and time point are not known. CDR3s include the opening cysteine and the closing phenylalanine or tryptophan. D genes are given only for firm matches. A clone size is listed for some rows: how often the clone was seen (once, few, many), or a class if it is expanded.

>TRBJ1-1|TRBV5-6|many|.
CASSPPGGNTEAFF
TGTGCCAGCAGCCCGCCGGGGGGCAACACTGAAGCTTTCTTT
>TRBJ2-1|TRBV29-1|many|.
CSVEKGWDEQFF
TGCAGCGTTGAAAAGGGATGGGATGAGCAGTTCTTC
>TRBJ2-5|TRBV7-2|many|.
CASSTGGGGETQYF
TGTGCCAGCAGCACCGGAGGGGGAGGAGAGACCCAGTACTTC
>TRBJ2-1|TRBV24-1|.|.
CATSDFEQRNNEQFF
TGTGCCACCAGTGATTTCGAACAGAGGAACAATGAGCAGTTCTTC
>TRBJ1-5|TRBV29-1|many|.
CSVEGPGGDQPQHF
TGCAGCGTTGAAGGGCCCGGGGGGGATCAGCCCCAGCATTTT
>TRBJ1-6|TRBV6-6|many|TRBD1
CASSPPQGSSYNSPLHF
TGTGCCAGCAGTCCCCCACAGGGGAGCTCCTATAATTCACCCCTCCACTTT
>TRBJ1-2|TRBV20-1|few|.
CSASTPADYTF
TGCAGTGCTAGCACACCCGCCGACTACACCTTC
>TRBJ2-7|TRBV5-1|many|TRBD1
CASSLEGQGTEQYF
TGCGCCAGCAGCTTGGAAGGACAGGGTACCGAGCAGTACTTC
>TRBJ2-1|TRBV24-1|.|TRBD2
CATSDLTSENNEQFF
TGTGCCACCAGTGATTTGACTAGCGAAAACAATGAGCAGTTCTTC
>TRBJ1-1|TRBV24-1|many|.
CATSYSGGGRTEAFF
TGTGCCACCAGTTACTCAGGAGGGGGGAGGACTGAAGCTTTCTTT
>TRBJ2-3|TRBV19|many|.
CASSIPGINTQYF
TGTGCCAGTAGTATACCCGGGATAAATACGCAGTATTTT
>TRBJ2-6|TRBV12-3/TRBV12-4|few|.
CASSPPTGISGANVLTF
TGTGCCAGCAGCCCACCTACAGGGATCTCTGGGGCCAACGTCCTGACTTTC
>TRBJ2-4|TRBV7-6|many|.
CASSPGHGLIQYF
TGTGCCAGCAGCCCGGGACACGGGCTCATTCAGTACTTC
>TRBJ1-2|TRBV30|.|TRBD1
CAWSPRQGAGLAYGYTF
TGTGCCTGGAGCCCCCGCCAGGGGGCAGGACTTGCGTATGGCTACACCTTC
>TRBJ1-2|TRBV3-1|many|.
CASSRTAHAGSYGYTF
TGTGCCAGCAGCCGGACAGCCCATGCGGGATCCTATGGCTACACCTTC
>TRBJ2-1|TRBV24-1|many|TRBD1
CATSGVTGAHEQFF
TGTGCCACCAGTGGTGTGACAGGGGCCCATGAGCAGTTCTTC
>TRBJ2-2|TRBV2|few|.
CASRTGTGELFF
TGTGCCAGCAGGACCGGAACCGGGGAGCTGTTTTTT
>TRBJ1-1|TRBV5-1|many|.
CASSLEPVNTEAFF
TGCGCCAGCAGCTTGGAACCGGTGAACACTGAAGCTTTCTTT
>TRBJ1-6|TRBV11-2|many|TRBD1
CASRPNRGDNSPLHF
TGTGCCAGCAGGCCAAACAGGGGGGATAATTCACCCCTCCACTTT
>TRBJ1-6|TRBV15|few|.
CATSRGPSPLHF
TGTGCCACCAGCAGAGGCCCCTCACCCCTCCACTTT
>TRBJ2-1|TRBV7-3|many|TRBD2
CASSSRTSGGPQLNNEQFF
TGTGCCAGCAGCTCCCGGACTAGCGGGGGACCACAACTAAACAATGAGCAGTTCTTC
>TRBJ2-7|TRBV12-3/TRBV12-4|many|.
CASRKGGTYEQYF
TGTGCCAGCCGAAAAGGGGGAACCTACGAGCAGTACTTC
>TRBJ2-1|TRBV6-6|many|TRBD2
CASRNGRGVSGRIPYNEQFF
TGTGCCAGCAGAAACGGCAGGGGTGTTAGCGGGAGAATCCCCTACAATGAGCAGTTCTTC
>TRBJ2-2|TRBV5-1|many|TRBD2
CASRPGLGNTGELFF
TGCGCCAGCCGTCCGGGACTAGGAAACACCGGGGAGCTGTTTTTT
>TRBJ2-7|TRBV5-1|many|.
CASSRTGGGSYEQYF
TGCGCCAGCAGTCGGACCGGAGGGGGAAGCTACGAGCAGTACTTC
>TRBJ1-5|TRBV6-1|.|.
CASSGWLHQPQHF
TGTGCCAGCAGTGGTTGGCTCCATCAGCCCCAGCATTTT
>TRBJ1-1|TRBV12-3/TRBV12-4|medium-sized|TRBD1
CASRRQGSSVTEAFF
TGTGCCAGCAGGCGACAGGGGTCGTCGGTCACTGAAGCTTTCTTT